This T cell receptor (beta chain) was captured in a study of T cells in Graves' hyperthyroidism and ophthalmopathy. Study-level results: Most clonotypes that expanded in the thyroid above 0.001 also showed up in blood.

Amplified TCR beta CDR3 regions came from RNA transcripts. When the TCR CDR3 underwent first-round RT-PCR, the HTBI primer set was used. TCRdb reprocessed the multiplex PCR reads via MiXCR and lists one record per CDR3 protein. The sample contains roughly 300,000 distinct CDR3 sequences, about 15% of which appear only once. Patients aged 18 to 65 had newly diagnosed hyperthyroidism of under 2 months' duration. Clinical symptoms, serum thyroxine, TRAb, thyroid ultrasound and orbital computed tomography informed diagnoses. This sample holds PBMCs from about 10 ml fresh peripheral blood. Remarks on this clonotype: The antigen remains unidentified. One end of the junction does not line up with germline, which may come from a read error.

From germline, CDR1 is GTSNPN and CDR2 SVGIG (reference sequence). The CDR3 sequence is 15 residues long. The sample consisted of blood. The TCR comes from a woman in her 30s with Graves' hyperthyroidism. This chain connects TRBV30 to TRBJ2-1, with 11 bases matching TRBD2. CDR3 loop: CAWSLGLADNNEQSF. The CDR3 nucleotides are TGTGCCTGGAGTTTGGGACTAGCGGATAACAATGAGCAGTCCTTC.